The rows below give T cell receptor beta chains drawn from one sample of a study of T cell repertoires in cytomegalovirus infection. MiXCR was run by TCRdb on the reads, yielding one entry per CDR3 protein. The top ten clones hold 40% to 50% of a sample with around 430,000 distinct CDR3 sequences, approximately 40% of them seen once. These receptors' antigens are unknown. Sequenced material: cultured PBMCs, taken from culture after CMV antigen stimulation. All receptors come from a human donor in good health (CMV status not recorded). Some clones in this sample may be carry-over from other donors' samples. The CDR3 runs from the conserved cysteine through the conserved F or W. Some rows have no size entry. The others give once, few or many, or a class for an expanded clone.

j_call: TRBJ2-5; v_call: TRBV11-2; clone_size: few; cdr3_aa: CASSSPFLVETQYF
j_call: TRBJ2-5; v_call: TRBV15; clone_size: .; cdr3_aa: CATSRDDQAPETQYF
j_call: TRBJ2-1; v_call: TRBV11-2; clone_size: .; cdr3_aa: CASSVIGAGYNEQFF
j_call: TRBJ2-7; v_call: TRBV28; clone_size: once; cdr3_aa: CASSRPTGGSYEQYF
j_call: TRBJ2-5; v_call: TRBV12-3/TRBV12-4; clone_size: .; cdr3_aa: CASSLAYVETQYF
j_call: TRBJ2-2; v_call: TRBV25-1; clone_size: .; cdr3_aa: CASSDPSGTNTGELFF
j_call: TRBJ1-1; v_call: TRBV20-1; clone_size: .; cdr3_aa: CSARPPGGSTEAFF
j_call: TRBJ1-5; v_call: TRBV7-9; clone_size: .; cdr3_aa: CASSPSTPVSNQPQHF
j_call: TRBJ2-1; v_call: TRBV7-2; clone_size: few; cdr3_aa: CASRLILEQFF
j_call: TRBJ1-2; v_call: TRBV7-2; clone_size: .; cdr3_aa: CASSDDRGMLGYGYTF
j_call: TRBJ2-7; v_call: TRBV12-3/TRBV12-4; clone_size: .; cdr3_aa: CASSLARDSEQYF
j_call: TRBJ2-3; v_call: TRBV7-2; clone_size: few; cdr3_aa: CASSGWDRGLDTQYF
j_call: TRBJ2-3; v_call: TRBV5-1; clone_size: .; cdr3_aa: CASSLTGTGTRTDTQYF
j_call: TRBJ2-5; v_call: TRBV20-1; clone_size: once; cdr3_aa: CSAPDPDRAQETQYF
j_call: TRBJ2-7; v_call: TRBV4-1; clone_size: .; cdr3_aa: CASSQLWDRPSYEQYF
j_call: TRBJ1-1; v_call: TRBV5-1; clone_size: .; cdr3_aa: CASSPLLAPTATEAFF
j_call: TRBJ2-5; v_call: TRBV7-2; clone_size: .; cdr3_aa: CASSGHPRETQYF
j_call: TRBJ2-1; v_call: TRBV2; clone_size: .; cdr3_aa: CASSSGSGTGTDNEQFF
j_call: TRBJ2-3; v_call: TRBV6-5; clone_size: .; cdr3_aa: CASSYSIFPDTQYF
j_call: TRBJ2-1; v_call: TRBV14; clone_size: few; cdr3_aa: CASSLTRPRPHSYNEQFF
j_call: TRBJ2-3; v_call: TRBV20-1; clone_size: .; cdr3_aa: CSGPRSGGPTDTQYF
j_call: TRBJ2-3; v_call: TRBV12-3/TRBV12-4; clone_size: few; cdr3_aa: CASSSPVPGTQYF
j_call: TRBJ2-3; v_call: TRBV12-3/TRBV12-4; clone_size: .; cdr3_aa: CASSTGASTDTQYF
j_call: TRBJ1-2; v_call: TRBV7-8; clone_size: few; cdr3_aa: CASSLRTGMGYGYTF
j_call: TRBJ2-2; v_call: TRBV4-1; clone_size: .; cdr3_aa: CASSRPGLADYTGELFF
j_call: TRBJ1-4; v_call: TRBV7-4; clone_size: .; cdr3_aa: CASSSGEGEEKLFF
j_call: TRBJ1-1; v_call: TRBV7-6; clone_size: .; cdr3_aa: CASSLIRDREGEAFF
j_call: TRBJ1-4; v_call: TRBV20-1; clone_size: .; cdr3_aa: CSARGYRGNNEKLFF
j_call: TRBJ2-1; v_call: TRBV7-9; clone_size: .; cdr3_aa: CASSSSAYNEQFF
j_call: TRBJ2-4; v_call: TRBV6-1; clone_size: few; cdr3_aa: CASSEVGRLVQYF
j_call: TRBJ2-1; v_call: TRBV10-3; clone_size: .; cdr3_aa: CASGTGEGDEQFF
j_call: TRBJ1-6; v_call: TRBV7-8; clone_size: .; cdr3_aa: CASTIDSANSPLHF
j_call: TRBJ1-1; v_call: TRBV12-3/TRBV12-4; clone_size: .; cdr3_aa: CASNPQEGNTEAFF
j_call: TRBJ1-2; v_call: TRBV4-1; clone_size: .; cdr3_aa: CASSHTGTGNYGYTF
j_call: TRBJ2-1; v_call: TRBV5-6; clone_size: .; cdr3_aa: CASSLAPVGLWNEQFF
j_call: TRBJ1-4; v_call: TRBV19; clone_size: .; cdr3_aa: CASSTSGGEKLFF
j_call: TRBJ2-3; v_call: TRBV6-2/TRBV6-3; clone_size: .; cdr3_aa: CASSIWTSGPQDTQYF
j_call: TRBJ2-1; v_call: TRBV2; clone_size: once; cdr3_aa: CASRDSSLEYNEQFF
j_call: TRBJ2-1; v_call: TRBV28; clone_size: .; cdr3_aa: CASILLFGSRQRETLYNEQFF
j_call: TRBJ2-5; v_call: TRBV12-3/TRBV12-4; clone_size: few; cdr3_aa: CASQIQETQYF
j_call: TRBJ2-7; v_call: TRBV19; clone_size: .; cdr3_aa: CASSHGPGTSDDEQYF
j_call: TRBJ1-1; v_call: TRBV7-9; clone_size: .; cdr3_aa: CASSVRGLNEAFF
j_call: TRBJ1-1; v_call: TRBV7-2; clone_size: few; cdr3_aa: CASSPMSGGPEAFF
j_call: TRBJ2-1; v_call: TRBV7-2; clone_size: .; cdr3_aa: CASSLVAADLGQFF
j_call: TRBJ2-7; v_call: TRBV6-1; clone_size: .; cdr3_aa: CASSNGLAENSYEQYF
j_call: TRBJ1-1; v_call: TRBV6-1; clone_size: .; cdr3_aa: CASSYEAGKNTEAFF
j_call: TRBJ1-5; v_call: TRBV7-8; clone_size: few; cdr3_aa: CASTRLNAGPNYSQPQHF
j_call: TRBJ1-2; v_call: TRBV6-2/TRBV6-3; clone_size: .; cdr3_aa: CASSGYSEHGYTF
j_call: TRBJ1-1; v_call: TRBV19; clone_size: .; cdr3_aa: CASSTSFGEAFF
j_call: TRBJ2-5; v_call: TRBV7-6; clone_size: once; cdr3_aa: CASSPVSGSSKTQYF
j_call: TRBJ1-6; v_call: TRBV7-6; clone_size: .; cdr3_aa: CASSWTGGKAPLHF
j_call: TRBJ2-2; v_call: TRBV6-2/TRBV6-3; clone_size: .; cdr3_aa: CASSLPGTGLTGELFF
j_call: TRBJ1-1; v_call: TRBV7-9; clone_size: .; cdr3_aa: CASSLALDLNTEAFF